The clone carrying this T cell receptor (beta chain) has just one count. These data originate in a study of T cell changes during pregnancy in multiple sclerosis. Produced via immunoSEQ multiplex PCR; TCRdb's table is partial and in-frame only. This sample has tens of thousands of clones, with approximately 92% found just once. J lost 4 bases, V lost 3 bases, and 5 bases had no gene match. This CDR3 has 14 amino acids. CDR1 SGHTA and CDR2 FQGNSA come from the germline V gene. The clonotype was recovered from a female donor in good health, enrolled as a control in a pregnancy study. The sequenced sample was peripheral blood, obtained in the third trimester of pregnancy. The rearrangement joins TRBV7-2 to TRBJ1-1; 7 nucleotides agree with TRBD1. The CDR3 loop reads CASSLWAGGTEAFF. For the CDR3, the DNA is TGTGCCAGCAGCTTGTGGGCAGGGGGCACTGAAGCTTTCTTT.